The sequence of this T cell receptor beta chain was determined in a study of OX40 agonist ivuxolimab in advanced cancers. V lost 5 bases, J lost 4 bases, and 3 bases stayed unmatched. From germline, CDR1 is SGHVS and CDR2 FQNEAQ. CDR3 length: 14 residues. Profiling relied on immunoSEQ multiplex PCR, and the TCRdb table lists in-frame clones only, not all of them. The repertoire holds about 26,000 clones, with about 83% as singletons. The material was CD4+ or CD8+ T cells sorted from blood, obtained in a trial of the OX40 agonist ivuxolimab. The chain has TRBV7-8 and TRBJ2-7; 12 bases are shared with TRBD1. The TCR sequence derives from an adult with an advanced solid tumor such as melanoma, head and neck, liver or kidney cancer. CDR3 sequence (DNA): TGTGCCAGCAGCCGGGACAGGGGGCTATACGAGCAGTACTTC. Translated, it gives CASSRDRGLYEQYF.